Below, 20 T cell receptor beta chains from the same sample are listed, as sequenced in a study of early T cells in non-severe SARS-CoV-2 infection. TCRdb analysed the 5' RACE reads with MiXCR anew, one entry per CDR3 protein. The sample lists roughly 28,000 distinct CDR3 sequences, around 4.5% occurring once. The sample was whole blood. The receptors stem from an adult who was a healthcare worker with PCR-confirmed SARS-CoV-2 infection or an uninfected control (not recorded which).

This clonotype was counted ten times or more. The rearrangement joins TRBV7-6 to TRBJ2-6, with a weak D call TRBD1 (5 bases). Deletions cut 2 bases from V and 2 bases from J, with 13 bases between. CDR1 and CDR2 (germline): SGHVS, FNYEAQ. CDR3 length: 17 residues. The CDR3 sequence: CASSLTIIGAGANVLTF. In DNA form, the CDR3 reads TGTGCCAGCAGCTTAACTATCATAGGGGCTGGGGCCAACGTCCTGACTTTC.

In its sample, this clonotype was seen a few times. V gene TRBV10-3 combines with J gene TRBJ2-1; 11 positions agree with TRBD2. The V segment lost 8 bases and the J segment 7 bases; nucleotides outside the gene matches: 4. The CDR3 has 13 residues. CDR1 is ENHRY and CDR2 is SYGVKD in the germline V gene. CDR3 sequence reads: CAILAGGRNEQFF. In nucleotides, the CDR3 is TGTGCCATCCTAGCGGGAGGTCGGAATGAGCAGTTCTTC.

This clonotype was recorded at least ten times. The V and J genes are TRBV10-3 and TRBJ2-1; TRBD2 is a possible D gene (5 bases). There are 14 residues in the CDR3. The germline gives CDR1 ENHRY, CDR2 SYGVKD. Trimming took 4 bases from V and 2 from J, leaving 9 bases between them. CDR3 in amino acids: CAISGESAYNEQFF. The CDR3 bases are TGTGCCATCAGTGGGGAGTCGGCCTACAATGAGCAGTTCTTC.

This clonotype was found many times. The V call is TRBV4-3, the J call TRBJ2-2; D is unresolved. The ends were cut back, 3 bases at V and 6 bases at J, with 11 bases in the middle. Germline CDR1 reads LGHNA; CDR2 reads YSLEER. The CDR3 consists of 14 residues. The CDR3 DNA reads TGCGCCAGCAGCCATACCAACCAACCCGGGGAGCTGTTTTTT. Translation: CASSHTNQPGELFF.

This clonotype was found many times. The chain uses TRBV10-3 and TRBJ2-7; perhaps TRBD1 as D (6 bases). CDR1 and CDR2 (germline): ENHRY, SYGVKD. Deletions cut 2 bases from V and 0 bases from J, with 11 bases between. The CDR3 length is 15 residues. The CDR3 DNA follows: TGTGCCATCAGTGAGAGGACAGCAAGCTCCTACGAGCAGTACTTC. Translation: CAISERTASSYEQYF.

This clonotype occurred many times. The V gene is TRBV18, the J gene TRBJ1-5; 11 bases are shared with TRBD1. V lost 2 bases to trimming and J lost 9 bases; unmatched junction nucleotides: 9. The length of the CDR3 is 16 residues. CDR1 and CDR2 (germline): KGHSH, LQKENI. The DNA for the CDR3 is TGTGCCAGCTCACCAGTGGGACAGGGGGGAAAAGGGCCCCAGCATTTT. Translating gives CASSPVGQGGKGPQHF.

This clonotype appeared many times. The gene calls are TRBV7-2 and TRBJ2-7; D may be TRBD2 (5 bases). CDR3 length: 14 amino acids. V was pared by 3 bases and J by 2 bases, with 11 bases between. The germline gives CDR1 SGHTA, CDR2 FQGNSA. CDR3 in DNA: TGTGCCAGCAGCTTTTTCCGGGGTACCTACGAGCAGTACTTC. Its protein is CASSFFRGTYEQYF.

This clonotype has a count of ten or more. The chain couples TRBV4-3 to TRBJ2-3; D possibly corresponds to TRBD2 (6 bases). Trimming took 0 bases from V and 6 from J, leaving 16 bases between them. This CDR3 spans 16 amino acids. The germline CDR1 and CDR2 sequences are LGHNA and YSLEER. The CDR3 DNA is TGCGCCAGCAGCCAAGATTTCGGGAGTGCGTCGGATACGCAGTATTTT. Translating it yields CASSQDFGSASDTQYF.

This clonotype has at least ten counts. The chain recombines TRBV7-8 with TRBJ2-1; D is tentatively TRBD1 or TRBD2 (7 bases each). The CDR3 is 14 amino acids. The germline V gene encodes CDR1 SGHVS and CDR2 FQNEAQ. V was pared by 7 bases and J by 5 bases, with 15 bases between. The CDR3 sequence: CASTNRGGDNEQFF. The CDR3 region has the DNA TGTGCCAGCACCAACAGGGGAGGGGACAATGAGCAGTTCTTC.

V and J are TRBV7-8 and TRBJ2-3; D possibly corresponds to TRBD2 (5 bases). In germline, CDR1 is SGHVS, CDR2 FQNEAQ. Trimming pared 0 bases from V and 5 bases from J, leaving 12 bases between. The CDR3 runs to 15 residues. CDR3 in amino acids: CASSLARQRVDTQYF. The CDR3 region has the DNA TGTGCCAGCAGCTTAGCGAGGCAGAGGGTAGATACGCAGTATTTT.

This clonotype was observed many times. V is TRBV29-1 and J is TRBJ2-1; maybe TRBD1 (5 bases). Germline V lookup: CDR1 SQVTM, CDR2 ANQGSEA. The CDR3 runs to 17 residues. Trimming left V 7 bases short and J 2 bases short, with 24 bases between. The CDR3 DNA reads as TGCAGCGCGGACAATACTGTTACACTGGGTGCCTACAATGAGCAGTTCTTC. Residues: CSADNTVTLGAYNEQFF.

This clonotype is judged medium-sized. This chain uses TRBV6-6 with TRBJ1-5; 10 nucleotides match TRBD1. Looked up from germline, CDR1 is MNHNY and CDR2 is SVGAGI (reference sequence). Trimming removed 0 bases from V and 0 bases from J; junction bases left unmatched: 5. The CDR3 contains 18 residues. The chain's CDR3 is CASSYSGQGFFSNQPQHF. The DNA of the CDR3 is TGTGCCAGCAGTTACTCGGGACAGGGGTTTTTTAGCAATCAGCCCCAGCATTTT.

The CDR3 DNA reads as TGTGCCAGCAGTGCCCGGACAGGGGGTACAGATACGCAGTATTTT. Protein: CASSARTGGTDTQYF. J is TRBJ2-3 and V is TRBV6-2 or TRBV6-3; 10 bases align to TRBD1. In germline, CDR1 is MNHEY, CDR2 SVGEGT. The CDR3 has 15 residues. The J segment lost 3 bases and the V segment lost 5 bases, leaving 5 bases of the junction unmatched.

This clonotype was seen ten or more times. V is TRBV24-1 and J is TRBJ2-1; 7 bases are shared with TRBD2. There are 17 residues in the CDR3. Germline V gives CDR1 KGHDR, CDR2 SFDVKD. The junction had 11 bases not matched to a gene; V was cut back by 4 bases and J by 3 bases. Here the CDR3 DNA reads TGTGCCACCAGTGACCCCTCCCGGGGGGACTACTACAATGAGCAGTTCTTC. Translation gives CATSDPSRGDYYNEQFF.

This clonotype was counted ten times or more. The chain uses TRBV10-3 and TRBJ1-1; D remains ambiguous. V lost 3 bases, J lost 1 base, and 12 bases lay in between. The CDR3 spans 15 residues. In germline, CDR1 is ENHRY, CDR2 SYGVKD. CDR3 nucleotides: TGTGCCATCAGTGATTTGGGCACACAGAACACTGAAGCTTTCTTT. It specifies CAISDLGTQNTEAFF.

This clonotype was counted at least ten times. The rearrangement joins TRBV3-1 to TRBJ2-1, with a tentative D call TRBD2 (5 bases). CDR3 size: 15 residues. V was pared by 1 base and J by 0 bases, with 7 bases between. The germline gives CDR1 LGHDT, CDR2 YNNKEL (reference sequence). The CDR3 DNA sequence: TGTGCCAGCAGCCAAGGGGCGGGCTCCTACAATGAGCAGTTCTTC. The encoded protein is CASSQGAGSYNEQFF.

V is TRBV12-3 or TRBV12-4 and J is TRBJ2-1; maybe TRBD2 (5 bases). The CDR3 has 14 residues. V gave up 3 bases and J gave up 7 bases, with 13 bases separating them. The CDR3 sequence: CASSLLYRGNEQFF. The CDR3 nucleotides are TGTGCCAGCAGTTTGTTATACAGAGGGAATGAGCAGTTCTTC.

At least ten counts were recorded for this clonotype. The chain has TRBV4-2 and TRBJ1-2; perhaps TRBD1 as D (5 bases). The CDR3 is made up of 15 amino acids. Per germline, CDR1 LGHNA and CDR2 YNFKEQ. The V end was cut by 2 bases, the J end by 7 bases, with 17 bases between. The CDR3 is CASSQTGTVLAGYTF. The CDR3 DNA follows: TGTGCCAGCAGCCAAACCGGGACCGTCCTCGCTGGCTACACCTTC.

In its sample, this clonotype was seen many times. This chain links TRBV4-3 with TRBJ2-1; 10 nucleotides line up with TRBD2. Germline V gene sequence: CDR1 LGHNA, CDR2 YSLEER. The CDR3 runs 15 residues. V lost 4 bases, J lost 9 bases, and 9 bases stayed unmatched. CDR3 in amino acids: CASSPLAGERIEQFF. DNA of the CDR3: TGCGCCAGCAGCCCTCTAGCGGGAGAACGTATTGAGCAGTTCTTC.

This clonotype was seen at least ten times. The V call is TRBV7-3, the J call TRBJ2-1; possibly TRBD2 for D (6 bases). The germline V gene encodes CDR1 SGHTA and CDR2 FQGTGA. The CDR3 is 15 residues long. Trimming took off 1 base at V and 10 bases at J, with 17 bases between the two ends. The CDR3 DNA sequence: TGTGCCAGCAGCTTAATTGGCAGGGAGGATCAAGAGCAGTTCTTC. Translated: CASSLIGREDQEQFF.